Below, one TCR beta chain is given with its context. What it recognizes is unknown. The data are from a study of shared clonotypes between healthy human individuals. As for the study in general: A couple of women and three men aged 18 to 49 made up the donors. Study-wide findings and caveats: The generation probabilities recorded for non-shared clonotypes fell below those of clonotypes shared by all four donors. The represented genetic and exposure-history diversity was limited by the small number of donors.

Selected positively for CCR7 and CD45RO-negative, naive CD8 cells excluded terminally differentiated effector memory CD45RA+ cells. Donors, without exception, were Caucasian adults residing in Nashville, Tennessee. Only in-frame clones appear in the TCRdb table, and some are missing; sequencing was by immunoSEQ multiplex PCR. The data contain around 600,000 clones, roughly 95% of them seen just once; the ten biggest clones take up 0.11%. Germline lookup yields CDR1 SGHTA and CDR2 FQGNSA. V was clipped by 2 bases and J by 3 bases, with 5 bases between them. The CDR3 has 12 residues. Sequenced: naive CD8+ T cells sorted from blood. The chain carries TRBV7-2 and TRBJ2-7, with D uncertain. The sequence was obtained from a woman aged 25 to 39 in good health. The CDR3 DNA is TGTGCCAGCAGCTTACAGAACTACGAGCAGTACTTC. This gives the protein CASSLQNYEQYF.